These 15 T cell receptor beta chains were sequenced from one sample in a study of blood T cell repertoires in COVID-19. The repertoire was sequenced with immunoSEQ multiplex PCR; TCRdb's copy has only in-frame clones and lacks some. The sample includes 150,000 to 200,000 clones, less than 95% of them seen just once. The specimen sequenced was peripheral blood. The receptors originated from a man aged 30 to 45 with COVID-19, enrolled during active disease.

The rearrangement joins TRBV12-3 or TRBV12-4 to TRBJ2-1; weak D call: TRBD1 (5 bases). V lost 3 bases, J lost 10 bases, and 13 bases lay in between. The CDR3 has 13 residues. CDR3 loop: CASSFGRVGEQFF. The CDR3 nucleotides are TGTGCCAGCAGTTTTGGCAGGGTAGGGGAGCAGTTCTTC.

This chain connects TRBV11-2 to TRBJ2-2; no firm D call. CDR1 is SGHAT, CDR2 FQNNGV, per germline. This CDR3 has 12 residues. V shed 5 bases and J shed 2 bases, with 3 bases lying between them. The CDR3, as DNA: TGTGCCAGCAGCGTAAACACCGGGGAGCTGTTTTTT. Protein product: CASSVNTGELFF.

CDR3 nucleotides: TGTGCCAGTAGCCCTGGCTTGCACATGAACACTGAAGCTTTCTTT. The encoded protein is CASSPGLHMNTEAFF. This chain uses TRBV19 with TRBJ1-1; D unresolved. The V end was cut by 6 bases, the J end by 0 bases, with 14 bases between. Germline loops: CDR1 LNHDA, CDR2 SQIVND (reference sequence). The CDR3 runs 15 residues.

The chain uses TRBV6-1 and TRBJ1-3; possibly TRBD1 for D (6 bases). Trimming cost V 1 base and J 0 bases, with 10 bases left between them. Germline values: CDR1 MNHNS, CDR2 SASEGT. The CDR3 is 16 amino acids. This chain's CDR3 is CASSEVGHSSGNTIYF. CDR3 nucleotides: TGTGCCAGCAGTGAAGTGGGACACAGCTCTGGAAACACCATATATTTT.

The chain employs TRBV6-5 and TRBJ1-2; D may be TRBD1 (6 bases). CDR1 and CDR2 (germline): MNHEY, SVGAGI. This CDR3 is 15 amino acids long. Trimming removed 7 bases at V and 4 bases at J, with 19 bases between. In nucleotides, the CDR3 is TGTGCCAGCACCCGAGGGGGTGGGGGTCTCTATGGCTACACCTTC. Its translation is CASTRGGGGLYGYTF.

This clone showed up just once. CDR3 loop: CASSYHTDRNYGYTF. The CDR3 DNA sequence: TGTGCCAGCAGTTACCATACTGACAGGAACTATGGCTACACCTTC. The chain carries TRBV6-5 and TRBJ1-2, with TRBD1 as a possible D gene (6 bases). The CDR3 is 15 residues long. CDR1 is MNHEY and CDR2 is SVGAGI in the germline V gene. Between the trimmed V and J ends, which lost 2 bases and 2 bases, there was a span of 12 bases.

The rearrangement uses TRBV6-5 and TRBJ1-6, with 12 bases identical to TRBD1. Germline V lookup: CDR1 MNHEY, CDR2 SVGAGI. This CDR3 comprises 14 residues. The V and J ends lost 7 bases and 7 bases, in that order; junction bases with no gene match: 2. CDR3 amino acids: CASMGTGGNSPLHF. CDR3 in DNA: TGTGCCAGCATGGGGACAGGGGGCAATTCACCCCTCCACTTT.

The chain recombines TRBV5-1 with TRBJ1-1; D unresolved. CDR3 length: 14 amino acids. Per the germline V gene, CDR1 is SGHRS and CDR2 is YFSETQ. Trimming removed 4 bases from V and 4 bases from J, with 14 bases in between. In DNA form, the CDR3 reads TGCGCCAGCAGCGTTACAAGCGGTAGCACTGAAGCTTTCTTT. Residues: CASSVTSGSTEAFF.

The gene calls are TRBV29-1 and TRBJ1-1, with a possible D match to TRBD1 (6 bases). CDR3 length: 13 residues. V lost 6 bases to trimming and J lost 2 bases, with 13 bases between them. Germline values: CDR1 SQVTM, CDR2 ANQGSEA. Here the CDR3 reads CSVKDRTNTEAFF. CDR3 DNA: TGCAGCGTGAAGGACAGAACAAACACTGAAGCTTTCTTT.

The gene calls are TRBV11-2 and TRBJ2-1; 9 bases map to TRBD2. Germline assignment: CDR1 SGHAT and CDR2 FQNNGV. The CDR3 totals 14 residues. Trimming cost V 4 bases and J 9 bases; bases outside gene matches: 7. Here the CDR3 DNA reads TGTGCCAGCAGCTCTACTAGCGGGTCGGTTGAGCAGTTCTTC. Protein product: CASSSTSGSVEQFF.

The chain recombines TRBV2 with TRBJ1-5; D call uncertain. Trimming stripped 1 base from V and 8 bases from J, with 6 bases between. The CDR3 loop spans 12 amino acids. Germline assignment: CDR1 SNHLY and CDR2 FYNNEI. In DNA form, the CDR3 reads TGTGCCAGCAGTGAAGGTGCGGAGCCCCAGCATTTT. Its protein product is CASSEGAEPQHF.

The rearrangement links TRBV5-1 to TRBJ2-4; 7 bases fit TRBD2. The CDR3 has 17 amino acids. In germline, CDR1 is SGHRS, CDR2 YFSETQ. Trimming cost V 4 bases and J 0 bases; bases outside gene matches: 10. Here the CDR3 reads CASSPKERGLAKNIQYF. The DNA of the CDR3 is TGCGCCAGCAGCCCCAAGGAGCGGGGACTAGCCAAAAACATTCAGTACTTC.

The chain is built from TRBV2 and TRBJ2-1; a weak D match, TRBD2 (7 bases). This CDR3 has 15 residues. Per germline, CDR1 SNHLY and CDR2 FYNNEI. V dropped 4 bases and J dropped 4 bases, with 14 bases sitting between them. For the CDR3, the DNA is TGTGCCAGCAGTGTCCTCGGGGGGCCTTACAATGAGCAGTTCTTC. This gives the protein CASSVLGGPYNEQFF.

This clone was recorded once. The chain combines TRBV30 with TRBJ1-6; D gene unclear. The CDR3 runs 12 residues. CDR1 and CDR2 from the germline V gene are GTSNPN and SVGIG (reference sequence). Between the trimmed V and J ends, which lost 3 bases and 9 bases, there was a span of 9 bases. The CDR3 is CAWSPGSSPLHF. The CDR3, as DNA: TGTGCCTGGAGCCCGGGTAGTTCACCCCTCCACTTT. Supplemented by reference TRBV30 and TRBJ1-6, the full variable domain reads SQTIHQWPATLVQPVGSPLSLECTVEGTSNPNLYWYRQAAGRGLQLLFYSVGIGQISSEVPQNLSASRPQDRQFILSSKKLLLSDSGFYLCAWSPGSSPLHFGNGTRLTVT.

This chain uses TRBV5-1 with TRBJ2-1; 12 bases line up with TRBD2. J was trimmed by 8 bases and V by 4 bases; bases with no gene match: 22. This CDR3 region has 20 residues. Germline-derived CDR1 and CDR2 are SGHRS and YFSETQ. Here the CDR3 reads CASSLKGQGYPSGGVYEQFF. CDR3 bases: TGCGCCAGCAGCCTTAAAGGACAGGGGTACCCTAGCGGGGGGGTATATGAGCAGTTCTTC.